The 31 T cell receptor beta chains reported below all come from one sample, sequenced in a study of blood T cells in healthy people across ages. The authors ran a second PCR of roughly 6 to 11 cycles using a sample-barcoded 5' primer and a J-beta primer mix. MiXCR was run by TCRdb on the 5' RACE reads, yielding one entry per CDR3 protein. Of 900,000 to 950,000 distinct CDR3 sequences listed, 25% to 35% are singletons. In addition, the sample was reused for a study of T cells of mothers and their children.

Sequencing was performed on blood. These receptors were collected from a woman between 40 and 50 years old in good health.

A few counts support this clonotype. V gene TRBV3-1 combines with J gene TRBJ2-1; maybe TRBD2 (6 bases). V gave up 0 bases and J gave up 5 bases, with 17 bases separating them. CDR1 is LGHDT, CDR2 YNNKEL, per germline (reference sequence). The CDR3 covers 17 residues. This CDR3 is CASSQDIRQGLDNEQFF. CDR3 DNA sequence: TGTGCCAGCAGCCAAGACATCAGGCAGGGACTGGACAATGAGCAGTTCTTC.

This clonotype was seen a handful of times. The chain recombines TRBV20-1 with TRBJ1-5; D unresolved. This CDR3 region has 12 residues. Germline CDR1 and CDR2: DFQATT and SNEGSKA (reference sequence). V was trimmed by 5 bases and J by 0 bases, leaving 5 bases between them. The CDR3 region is CSAAYSNQPQHF. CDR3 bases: TGCAGTGCTGCCTATAGCAATCAGCCCCAGCATTTT.

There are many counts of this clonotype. The CDR3 nucleotides are TGTGCCAGCTCACCGGTAATGACGAGGAACACTGAAGCTTTCTTT. It codes for CASSPVMTRNTEAFF. J is TRBJ1-1 and V is TRBV18, with D unclear. Trimming cost V 3 bases and J 1 base, with 12 bases left between them. The CDR3 contains 15 residues. The germline gives CDR1 KGHSH, CDR2 LQKENI.

Here the CDR3 reads CAWSHRGSGQFF. CDR3 in DNA: TGTGCCTGGAGTCACAGGGGGTCGGGGCAGTTCTTC. The rearrangement uses TRBV30 and TRBJ2-1; 8 bases fit TRBD1. Germline lookup yields CDR1 GTSNPN and CDR2 SVGIG (reference sequence). V lost 2 bases, J lost 12 bases, and 6 bases stayed unmatched. This CDR3 has 12 residues.

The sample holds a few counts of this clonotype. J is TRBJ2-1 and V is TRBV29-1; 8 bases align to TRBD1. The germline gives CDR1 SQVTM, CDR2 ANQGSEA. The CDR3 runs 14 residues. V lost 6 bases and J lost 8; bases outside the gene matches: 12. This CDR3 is CSVAGTGFTDEQFF. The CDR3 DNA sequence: TGCAGCGTCGCCGGGACAGGTTTTACCGATGAGCAGTTCTTC.

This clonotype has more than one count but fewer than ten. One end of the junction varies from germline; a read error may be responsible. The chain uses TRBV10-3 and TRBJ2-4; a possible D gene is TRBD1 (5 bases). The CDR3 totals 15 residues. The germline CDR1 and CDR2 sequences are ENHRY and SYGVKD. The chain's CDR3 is CAISEGEGAKNIQDF. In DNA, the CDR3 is TGTGCCATCAGTGAGGGGGAAGGGGCCAAAAACATTCAGGACTTC.

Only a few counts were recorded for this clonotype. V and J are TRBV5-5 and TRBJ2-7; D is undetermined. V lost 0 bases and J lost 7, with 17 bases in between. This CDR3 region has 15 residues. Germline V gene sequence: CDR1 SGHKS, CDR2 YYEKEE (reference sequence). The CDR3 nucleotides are TGTGCCAGCAGCTTGGGGTCACAGCCAAGCTATGAGCAGTACTTC. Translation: CASSLGSQPSYEQYF. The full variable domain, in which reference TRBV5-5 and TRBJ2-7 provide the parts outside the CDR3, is DAGVTQSPTHLIKTRGQQVTLRCSPISGHKSVSWYQQVLGQGPQFIFQYYEKEERGRGNFPDRFSARQFPNYSSELNVNALLLGDSALYLCASSLGSQPSYEQYFGPGTRLTVT.

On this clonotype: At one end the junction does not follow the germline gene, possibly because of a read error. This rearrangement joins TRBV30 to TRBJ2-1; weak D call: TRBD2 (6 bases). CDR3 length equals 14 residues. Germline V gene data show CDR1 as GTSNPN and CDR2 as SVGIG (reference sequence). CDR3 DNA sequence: TGTGCCTGGAGTGTGGGGCGGGGAGACAATGGGCAGTTCTTC. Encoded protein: CAWSVGRGDNGQFF.

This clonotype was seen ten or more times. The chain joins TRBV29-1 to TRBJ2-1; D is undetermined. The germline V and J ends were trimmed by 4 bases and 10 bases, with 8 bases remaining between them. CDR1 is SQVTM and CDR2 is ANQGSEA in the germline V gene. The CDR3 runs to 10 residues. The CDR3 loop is CSVAIREQFF. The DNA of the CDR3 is TGCAGCGTTGCCATCAGAGAGCAGTTCTTC.

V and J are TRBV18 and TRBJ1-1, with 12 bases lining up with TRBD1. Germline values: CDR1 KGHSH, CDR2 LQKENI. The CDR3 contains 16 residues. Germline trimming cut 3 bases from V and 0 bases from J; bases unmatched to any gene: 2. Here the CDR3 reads CASSPGQGAMNTEAFF. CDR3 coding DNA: TGTGCCAGCTCACCGGGACAGGGGGCCATGAACACTGAAGCTTTCTTT. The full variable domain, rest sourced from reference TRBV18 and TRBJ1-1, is NAGVMQNPRHLVRRRGQEARLRCSPMKGHSHVYWYRQLPEEGLKFMVYLQKENIIDESGMPKERFSAEFPKEGPSILRIQQVVRGDSAAYFCASSPGQGAMNTEAFFGQGTRLTVV.

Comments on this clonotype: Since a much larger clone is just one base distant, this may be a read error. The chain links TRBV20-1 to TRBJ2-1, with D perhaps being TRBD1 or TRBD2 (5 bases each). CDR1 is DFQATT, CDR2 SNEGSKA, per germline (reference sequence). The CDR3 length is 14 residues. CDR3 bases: TGCAGTGTTAGAGGGGCCCCCTCCTACAATGAGCAGTTCTTC. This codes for CSVRGAPSYNEQFF.

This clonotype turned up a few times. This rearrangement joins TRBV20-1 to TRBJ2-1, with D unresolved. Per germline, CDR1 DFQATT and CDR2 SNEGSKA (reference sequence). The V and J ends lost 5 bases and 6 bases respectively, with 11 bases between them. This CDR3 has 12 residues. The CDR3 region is CSAEPVCNEQFF. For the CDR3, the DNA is TGCAGTGCTGAGCCAGTGTGCAATGAGCAGTTCTTC.

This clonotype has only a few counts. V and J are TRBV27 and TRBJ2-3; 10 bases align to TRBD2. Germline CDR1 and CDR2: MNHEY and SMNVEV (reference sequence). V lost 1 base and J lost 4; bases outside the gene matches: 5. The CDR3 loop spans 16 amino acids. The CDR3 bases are TGTGCCAGCAGTTTATTCCTAGCGGGGGTATCAGATACGCAGTATTTT. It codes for CASSLFLAGVSDTQYF.

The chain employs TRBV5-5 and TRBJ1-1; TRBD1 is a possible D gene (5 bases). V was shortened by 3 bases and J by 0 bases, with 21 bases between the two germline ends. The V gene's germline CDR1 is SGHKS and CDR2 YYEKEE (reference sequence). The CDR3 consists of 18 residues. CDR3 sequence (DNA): TGTGCCAGCAGCTGGGGCTTTCTTTATGGGGGTTTGAACACTGAAGCTTTCTTT. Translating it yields CASSWGFLYGGLNTEAFF.

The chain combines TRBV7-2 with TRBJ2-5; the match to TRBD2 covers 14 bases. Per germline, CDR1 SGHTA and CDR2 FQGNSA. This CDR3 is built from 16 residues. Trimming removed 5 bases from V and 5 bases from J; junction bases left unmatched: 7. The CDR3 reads CASSQTSGGAAETQYF. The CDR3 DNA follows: TGTGCCAGCAGCCAGACTAGCGGGGGGGCGGCCGAGACCCAGTACTTC.

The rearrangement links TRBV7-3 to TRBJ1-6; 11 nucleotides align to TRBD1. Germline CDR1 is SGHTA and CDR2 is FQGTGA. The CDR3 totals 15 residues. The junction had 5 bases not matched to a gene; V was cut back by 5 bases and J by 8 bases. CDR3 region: CASSEGQGDYSPLHF. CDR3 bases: TGTGCCAGCAGCGAGGGACAGGGGGACTATTCACCCCTCCACTTT.

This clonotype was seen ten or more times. In nucleotides, the CDR3 is TGCAGCGTCGAATCGGGACAGCTCTCTGGGGCCAACGTCCTGACTTTC. Residues: CSVESGQLSGANVLTF. This chain joins TRBV29-1 and TRBJ2-6; 7 nucleotides agree with TRBD1. V lost 6 bases and J lost 0; bases outside the gene matches: 8. Per germline, CDR1 SQVTM and CDR2 ANQGSEA. CDR3 length: 16 residues.

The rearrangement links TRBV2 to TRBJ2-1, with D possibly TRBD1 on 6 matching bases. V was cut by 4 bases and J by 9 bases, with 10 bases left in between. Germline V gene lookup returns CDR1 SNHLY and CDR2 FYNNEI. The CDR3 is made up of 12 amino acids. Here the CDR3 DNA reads TGTGCCAGCAGTGTACAGGGCGCTGAGCAGTTCTTC. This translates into CASSVQGAEQFF. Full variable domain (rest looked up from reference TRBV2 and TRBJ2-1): EPEVTQTPSHQVTQMGQEVILRCVPISNHLYFYWYRQILGQKVEFLVSFYNNEISEKSEIFDDQFSVERPDGSNFTLKIRSTKLEDSAMYFCASSVQGAEQFFGPGTRLTVL.

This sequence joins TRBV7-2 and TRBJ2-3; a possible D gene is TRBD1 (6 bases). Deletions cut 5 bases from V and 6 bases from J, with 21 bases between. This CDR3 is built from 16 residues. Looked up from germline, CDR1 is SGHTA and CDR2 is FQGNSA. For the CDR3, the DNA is TGTGCCAGCAGCCCCGCCGGGACACTTTTCGGGGATACGCAGTATTTT. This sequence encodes CASSPAGTLFGDTQYF. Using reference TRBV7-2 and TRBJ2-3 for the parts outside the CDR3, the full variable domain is GAGVSQSPSNKVTEKGKDVELRCDPISGHTALYWYRQSLGQGLEFLIYFQGNSAPDKSGLPSDRFSAERTGGSVSTLTIQRTQQEDSAVYLCASSPAGTLFGDTQYFGPGTRLTVL.

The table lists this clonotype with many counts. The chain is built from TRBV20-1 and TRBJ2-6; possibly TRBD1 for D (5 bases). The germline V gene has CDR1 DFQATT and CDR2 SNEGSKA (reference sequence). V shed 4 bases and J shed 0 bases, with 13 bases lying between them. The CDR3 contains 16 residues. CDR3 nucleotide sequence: TGCAGTGCTAAGGGGCGATCGGACTCTGGGGCCAACGTCCTGACTTTC. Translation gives CSAKGRSDSGANVLTF.

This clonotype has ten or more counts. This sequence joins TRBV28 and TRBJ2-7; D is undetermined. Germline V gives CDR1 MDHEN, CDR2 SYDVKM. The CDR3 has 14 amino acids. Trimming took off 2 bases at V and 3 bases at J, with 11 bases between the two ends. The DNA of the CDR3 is TGTGCCAGCAGTTTAAGAAACAGAGACTACGAGCAGTACTTC. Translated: CASSLRNRDYEQYF.

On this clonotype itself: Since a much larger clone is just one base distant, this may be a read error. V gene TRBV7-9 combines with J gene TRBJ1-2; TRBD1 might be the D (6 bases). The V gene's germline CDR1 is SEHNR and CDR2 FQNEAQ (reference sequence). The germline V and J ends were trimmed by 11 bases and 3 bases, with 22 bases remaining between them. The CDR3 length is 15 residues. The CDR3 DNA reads TGTGCCGGCACTTCTCTCAGGGGCCCCCACTATGGCTACACCTTC. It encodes CAGTSLRGPHYGYTF.

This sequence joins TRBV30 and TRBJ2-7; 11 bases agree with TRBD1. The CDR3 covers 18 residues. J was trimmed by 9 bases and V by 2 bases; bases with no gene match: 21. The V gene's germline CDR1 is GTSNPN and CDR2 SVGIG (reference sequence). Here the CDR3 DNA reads TGTGCCTGGAGTCCAAGCAGAACCCCCGGGACAGGGGGTAGGGGGCAGTACTTC. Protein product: CAWSPSRTPGTGGRGQYF.

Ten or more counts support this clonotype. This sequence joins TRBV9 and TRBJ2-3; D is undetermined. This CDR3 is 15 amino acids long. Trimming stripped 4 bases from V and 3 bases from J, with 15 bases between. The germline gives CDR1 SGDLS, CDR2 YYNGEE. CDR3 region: CASSPRLAGTDTQYF. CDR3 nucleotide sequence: TGTGCCAGCAGCCCCAGGTTAGCTGGGACAGATACGCAGTATTTT.

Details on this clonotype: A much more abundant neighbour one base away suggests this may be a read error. The CDR3 DNA follows: TGTGCCGGCAGTTTTTGGGACAGCCTTTACGAGCAGTACTTC. It codes for CAGSFWDSLYEQYF. The chain joins TRBV27 to TRBJ2-7, with 7 positions matching TRBD1. Germline V gene data show CDR1 as MNHEY and CDR2 as SMNVEV (reference sequence). The CDR3 has 14 amino acids.

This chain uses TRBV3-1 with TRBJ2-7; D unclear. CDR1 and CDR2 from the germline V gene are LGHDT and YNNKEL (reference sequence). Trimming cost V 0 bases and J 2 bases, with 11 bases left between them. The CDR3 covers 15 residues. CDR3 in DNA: TGTGCCAGCAGCCAAGATCGGTCTACCGCCTACGAGCAGTACTTC. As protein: CASSQDRSTAYEQYF.

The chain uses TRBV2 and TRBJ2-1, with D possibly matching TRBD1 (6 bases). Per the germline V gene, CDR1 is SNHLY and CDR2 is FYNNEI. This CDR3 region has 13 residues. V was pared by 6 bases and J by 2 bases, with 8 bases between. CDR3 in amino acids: CASRDSTYNEQFF. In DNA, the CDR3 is TGTGCCAGCAGGGACAGCACCTACAATGAGCAGTTCTTC.

CDR3 nucleotide sequence: TGTGCCAGCAGTTTATTGGCGGGGGGCCGGGAAGAGCAGTACTTC. Residues: CASSLLAGGREEQYF. This chain connects TRBV28 to TRBJ2-7; 8 bases fit TRBD2. The germline gives CDR1 MDHEN, CDR2 SYDVKM. J lost 7 bases, V lost 1 base, and 9 bases had no gene match. The CDR3 extends over 15 amino acids.

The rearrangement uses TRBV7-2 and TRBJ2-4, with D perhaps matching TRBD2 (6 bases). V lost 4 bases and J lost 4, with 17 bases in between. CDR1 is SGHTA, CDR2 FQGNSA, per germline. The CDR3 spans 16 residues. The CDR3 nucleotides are TGTGCCAGCAGCTATGGGGGGAATTCACAGAAAAACATTCAGTACTTC. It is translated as CASSYGGNSQKNIQYF.

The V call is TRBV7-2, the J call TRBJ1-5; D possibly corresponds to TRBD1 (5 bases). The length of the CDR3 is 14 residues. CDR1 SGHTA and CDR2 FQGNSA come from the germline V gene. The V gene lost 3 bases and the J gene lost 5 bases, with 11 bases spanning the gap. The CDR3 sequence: CASSFRQRDQPQHF. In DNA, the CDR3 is TGTGCCAGCAGCTTCCGACAGCGGGATCAGCCCCAGCATTTT.

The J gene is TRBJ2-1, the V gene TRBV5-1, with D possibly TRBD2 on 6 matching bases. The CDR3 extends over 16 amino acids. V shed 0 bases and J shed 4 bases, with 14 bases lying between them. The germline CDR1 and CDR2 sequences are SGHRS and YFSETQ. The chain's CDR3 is CASSLAGGRDYNEQFF. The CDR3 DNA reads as TGCGCCAGCAGCTTGGCCGGGGGACGCGATTACAATGAGCAGTTCTTC.